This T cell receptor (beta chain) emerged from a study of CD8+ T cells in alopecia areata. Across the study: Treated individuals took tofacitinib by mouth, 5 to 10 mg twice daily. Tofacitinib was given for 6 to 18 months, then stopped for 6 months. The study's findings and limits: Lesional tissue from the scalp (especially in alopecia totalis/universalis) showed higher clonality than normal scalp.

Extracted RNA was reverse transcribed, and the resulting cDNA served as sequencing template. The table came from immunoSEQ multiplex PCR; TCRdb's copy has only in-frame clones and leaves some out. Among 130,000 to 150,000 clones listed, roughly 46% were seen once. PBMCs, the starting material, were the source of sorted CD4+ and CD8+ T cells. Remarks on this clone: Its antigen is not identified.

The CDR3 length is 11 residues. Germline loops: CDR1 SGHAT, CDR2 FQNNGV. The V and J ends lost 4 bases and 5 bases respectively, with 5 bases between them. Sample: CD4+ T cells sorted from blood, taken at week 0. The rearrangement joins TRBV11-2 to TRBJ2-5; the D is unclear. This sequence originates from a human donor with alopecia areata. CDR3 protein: CASSSVETQYF. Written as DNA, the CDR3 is TGTGCCAGCAGCTCCGTTGAGACCCAGTACTTC.